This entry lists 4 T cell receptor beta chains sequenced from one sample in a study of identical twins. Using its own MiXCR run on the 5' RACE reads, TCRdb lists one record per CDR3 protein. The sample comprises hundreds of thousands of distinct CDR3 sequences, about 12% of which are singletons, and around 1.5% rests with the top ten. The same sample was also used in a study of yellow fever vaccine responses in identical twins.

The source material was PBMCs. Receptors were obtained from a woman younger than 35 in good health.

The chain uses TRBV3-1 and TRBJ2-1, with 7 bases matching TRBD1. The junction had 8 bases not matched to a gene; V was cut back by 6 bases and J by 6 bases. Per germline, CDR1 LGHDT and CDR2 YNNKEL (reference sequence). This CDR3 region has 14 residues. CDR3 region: CASRLATGINEQFF. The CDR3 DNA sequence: TGTGCCAGCAGGCTGGCGACAGGGATCAATGAGCAGTTCTTC.

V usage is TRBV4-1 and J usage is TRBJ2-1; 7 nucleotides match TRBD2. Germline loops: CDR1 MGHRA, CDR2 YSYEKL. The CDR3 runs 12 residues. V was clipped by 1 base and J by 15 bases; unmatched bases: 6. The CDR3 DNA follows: TGCGCCAGCAGCCAAGGAGCGGGATTGCTGTTCTTC. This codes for CASSQGAGLLFF.

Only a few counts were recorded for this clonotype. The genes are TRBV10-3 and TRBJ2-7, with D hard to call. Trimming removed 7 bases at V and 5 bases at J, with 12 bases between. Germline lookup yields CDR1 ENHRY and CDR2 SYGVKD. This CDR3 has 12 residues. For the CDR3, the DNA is TGTGCCATCAAGGGCTGGAACAACGAGCAGTACTTC. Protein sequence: CAIKGWNNEQYF.

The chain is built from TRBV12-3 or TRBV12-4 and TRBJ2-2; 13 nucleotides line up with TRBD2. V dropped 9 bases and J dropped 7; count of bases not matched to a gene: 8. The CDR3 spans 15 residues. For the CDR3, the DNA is TGTGCCAGTCAAGGACTAGCGGGAGAGGTCGGGGAGCTGTTTTTT. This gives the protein CASQGLAGEVGELFF.